The source of this T cell receptor beta chain is a study of control samples from healthy donors and cancer patients. Profiled with immunoSEQ multiplex PCR; TCRdb holds only in-frame clones, not every one. In the table there are around 30,000 clones, approximately 93% of which are singletons. Trimming took 3 bases from V and 1 from J, leaving 10 bases between them. Germline CDR1 MNHNY, CDR2 SVGAGI (reference sequence). The CDR3 runs 15 residues. The specimen sequenced was PBMCs. The sequence was obtained from a man aged 40-49 years with colorectal cancer. This sequence joins TRBV6-6 and TRBJ1-5; D is unresolved. The CDR3 region has the DNA TGTGCCAGCAGTTATGCTGGGAGGAGCAATCAGCCCCAGCATTTT. Translation gives CASSYAGRSNQPQHF.